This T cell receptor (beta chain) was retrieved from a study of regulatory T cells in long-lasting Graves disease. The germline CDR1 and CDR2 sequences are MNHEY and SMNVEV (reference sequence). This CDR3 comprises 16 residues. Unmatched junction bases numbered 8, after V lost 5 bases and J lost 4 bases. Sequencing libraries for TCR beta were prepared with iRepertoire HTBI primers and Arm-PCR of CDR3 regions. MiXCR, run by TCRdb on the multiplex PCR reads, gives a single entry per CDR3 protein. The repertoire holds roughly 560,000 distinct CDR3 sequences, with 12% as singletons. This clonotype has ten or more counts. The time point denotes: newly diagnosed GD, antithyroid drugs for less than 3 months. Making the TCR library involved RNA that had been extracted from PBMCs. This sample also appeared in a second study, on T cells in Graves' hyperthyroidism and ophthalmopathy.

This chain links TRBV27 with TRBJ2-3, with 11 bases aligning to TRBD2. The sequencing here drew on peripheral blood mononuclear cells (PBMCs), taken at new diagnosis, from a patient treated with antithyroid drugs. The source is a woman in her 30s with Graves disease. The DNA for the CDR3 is TGTGCCAGCAGTCTCATAGCGGGAGGGCCGGCAGATACGCAGTATTTT. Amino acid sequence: CASSLIAGGPADTQYF.